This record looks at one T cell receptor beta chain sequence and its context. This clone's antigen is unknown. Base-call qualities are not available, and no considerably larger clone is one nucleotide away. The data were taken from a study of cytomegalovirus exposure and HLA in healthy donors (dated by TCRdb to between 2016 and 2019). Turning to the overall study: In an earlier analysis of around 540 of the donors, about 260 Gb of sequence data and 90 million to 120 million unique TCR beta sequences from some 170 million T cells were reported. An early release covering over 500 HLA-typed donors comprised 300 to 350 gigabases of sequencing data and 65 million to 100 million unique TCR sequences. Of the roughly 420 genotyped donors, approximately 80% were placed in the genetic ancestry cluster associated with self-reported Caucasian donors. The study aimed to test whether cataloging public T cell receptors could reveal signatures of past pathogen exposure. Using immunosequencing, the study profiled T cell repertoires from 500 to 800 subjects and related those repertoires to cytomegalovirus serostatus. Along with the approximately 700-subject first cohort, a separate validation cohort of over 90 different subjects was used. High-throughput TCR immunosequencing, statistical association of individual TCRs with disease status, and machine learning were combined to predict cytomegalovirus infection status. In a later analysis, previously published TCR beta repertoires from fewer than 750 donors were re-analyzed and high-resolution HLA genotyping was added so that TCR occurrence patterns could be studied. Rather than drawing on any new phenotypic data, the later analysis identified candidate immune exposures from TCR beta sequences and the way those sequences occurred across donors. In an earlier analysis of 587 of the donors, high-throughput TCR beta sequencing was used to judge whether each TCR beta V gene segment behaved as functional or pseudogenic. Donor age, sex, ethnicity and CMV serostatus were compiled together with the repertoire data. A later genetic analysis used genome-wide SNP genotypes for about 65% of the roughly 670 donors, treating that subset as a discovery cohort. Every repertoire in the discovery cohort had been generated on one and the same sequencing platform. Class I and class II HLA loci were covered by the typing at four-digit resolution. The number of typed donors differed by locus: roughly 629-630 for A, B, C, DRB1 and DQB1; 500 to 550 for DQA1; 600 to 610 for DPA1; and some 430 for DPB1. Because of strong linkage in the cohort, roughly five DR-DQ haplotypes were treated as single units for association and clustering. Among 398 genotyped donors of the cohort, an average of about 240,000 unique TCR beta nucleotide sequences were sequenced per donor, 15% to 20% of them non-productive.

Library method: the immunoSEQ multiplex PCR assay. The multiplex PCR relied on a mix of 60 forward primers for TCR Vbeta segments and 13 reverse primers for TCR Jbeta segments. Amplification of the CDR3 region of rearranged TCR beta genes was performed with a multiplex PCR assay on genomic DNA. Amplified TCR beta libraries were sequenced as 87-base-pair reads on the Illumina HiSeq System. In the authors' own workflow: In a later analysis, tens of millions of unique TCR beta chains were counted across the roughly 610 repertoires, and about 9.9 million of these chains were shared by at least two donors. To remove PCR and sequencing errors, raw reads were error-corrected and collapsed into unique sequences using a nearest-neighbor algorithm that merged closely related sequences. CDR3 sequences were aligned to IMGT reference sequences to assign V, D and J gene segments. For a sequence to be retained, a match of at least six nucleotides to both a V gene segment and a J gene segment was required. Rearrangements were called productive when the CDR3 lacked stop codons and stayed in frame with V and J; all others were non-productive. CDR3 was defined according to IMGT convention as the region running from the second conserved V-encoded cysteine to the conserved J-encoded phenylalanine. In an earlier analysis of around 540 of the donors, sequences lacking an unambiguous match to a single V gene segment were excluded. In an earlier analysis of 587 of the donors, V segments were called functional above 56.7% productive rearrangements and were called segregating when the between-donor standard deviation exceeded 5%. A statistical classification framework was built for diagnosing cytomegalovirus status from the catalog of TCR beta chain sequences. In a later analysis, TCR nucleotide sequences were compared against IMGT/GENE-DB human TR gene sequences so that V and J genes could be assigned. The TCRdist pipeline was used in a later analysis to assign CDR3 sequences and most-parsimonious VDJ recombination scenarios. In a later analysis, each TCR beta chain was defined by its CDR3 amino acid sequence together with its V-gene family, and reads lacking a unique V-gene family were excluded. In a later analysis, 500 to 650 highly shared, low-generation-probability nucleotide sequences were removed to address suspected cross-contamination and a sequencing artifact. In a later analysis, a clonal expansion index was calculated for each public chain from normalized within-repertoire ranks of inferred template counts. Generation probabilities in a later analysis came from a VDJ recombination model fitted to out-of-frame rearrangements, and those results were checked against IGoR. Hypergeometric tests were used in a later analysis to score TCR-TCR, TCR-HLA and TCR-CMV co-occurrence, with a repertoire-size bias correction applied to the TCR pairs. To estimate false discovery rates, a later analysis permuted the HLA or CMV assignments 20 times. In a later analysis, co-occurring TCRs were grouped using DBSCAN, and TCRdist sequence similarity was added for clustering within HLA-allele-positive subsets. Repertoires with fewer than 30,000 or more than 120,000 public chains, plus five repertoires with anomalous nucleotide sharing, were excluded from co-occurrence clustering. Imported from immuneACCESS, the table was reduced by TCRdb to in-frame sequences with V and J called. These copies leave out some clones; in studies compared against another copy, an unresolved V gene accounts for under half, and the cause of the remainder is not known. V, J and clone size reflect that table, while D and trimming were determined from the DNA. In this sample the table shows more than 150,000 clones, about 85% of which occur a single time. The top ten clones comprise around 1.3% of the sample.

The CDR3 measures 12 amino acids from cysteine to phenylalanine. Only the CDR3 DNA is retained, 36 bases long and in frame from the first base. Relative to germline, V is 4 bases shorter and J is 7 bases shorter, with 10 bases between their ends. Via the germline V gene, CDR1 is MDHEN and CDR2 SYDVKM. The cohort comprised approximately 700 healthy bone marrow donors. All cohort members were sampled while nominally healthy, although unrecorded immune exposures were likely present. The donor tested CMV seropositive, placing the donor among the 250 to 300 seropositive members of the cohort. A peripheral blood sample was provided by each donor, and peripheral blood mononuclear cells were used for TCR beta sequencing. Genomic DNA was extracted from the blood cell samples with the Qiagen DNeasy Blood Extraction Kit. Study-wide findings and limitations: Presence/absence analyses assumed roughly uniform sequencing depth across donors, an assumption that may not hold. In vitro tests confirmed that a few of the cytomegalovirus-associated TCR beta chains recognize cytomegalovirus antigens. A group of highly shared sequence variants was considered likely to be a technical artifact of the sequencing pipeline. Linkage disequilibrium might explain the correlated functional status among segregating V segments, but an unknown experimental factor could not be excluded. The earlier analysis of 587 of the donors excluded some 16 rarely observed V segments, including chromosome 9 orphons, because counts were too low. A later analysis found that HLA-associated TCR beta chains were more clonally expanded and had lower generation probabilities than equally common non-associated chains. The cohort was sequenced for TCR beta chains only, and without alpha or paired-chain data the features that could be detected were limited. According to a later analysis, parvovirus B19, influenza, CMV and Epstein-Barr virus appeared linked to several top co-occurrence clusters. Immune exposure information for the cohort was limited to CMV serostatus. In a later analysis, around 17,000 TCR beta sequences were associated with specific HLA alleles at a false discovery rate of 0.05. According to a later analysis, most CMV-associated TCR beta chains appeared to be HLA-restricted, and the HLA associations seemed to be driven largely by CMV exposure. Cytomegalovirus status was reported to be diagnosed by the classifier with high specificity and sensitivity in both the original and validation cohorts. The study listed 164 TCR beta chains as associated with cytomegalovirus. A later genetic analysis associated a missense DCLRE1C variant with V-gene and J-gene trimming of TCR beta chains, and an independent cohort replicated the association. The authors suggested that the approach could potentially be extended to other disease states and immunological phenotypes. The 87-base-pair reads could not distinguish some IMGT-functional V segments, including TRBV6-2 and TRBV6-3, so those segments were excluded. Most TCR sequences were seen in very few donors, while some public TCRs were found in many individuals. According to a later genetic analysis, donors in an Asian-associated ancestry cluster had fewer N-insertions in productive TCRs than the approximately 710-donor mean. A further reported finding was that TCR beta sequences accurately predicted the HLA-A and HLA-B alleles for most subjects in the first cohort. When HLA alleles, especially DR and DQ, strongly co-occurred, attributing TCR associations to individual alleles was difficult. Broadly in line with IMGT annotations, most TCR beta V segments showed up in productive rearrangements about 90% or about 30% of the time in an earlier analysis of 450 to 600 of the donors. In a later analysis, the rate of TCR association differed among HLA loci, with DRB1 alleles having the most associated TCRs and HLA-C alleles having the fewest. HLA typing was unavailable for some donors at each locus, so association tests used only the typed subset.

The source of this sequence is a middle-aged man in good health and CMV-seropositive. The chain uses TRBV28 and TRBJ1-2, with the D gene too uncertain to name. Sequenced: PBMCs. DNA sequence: TGTGCCAGCAGTTACCCCCCCGGTGGCTACACCTTC. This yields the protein CASSYPPGGYTF.